These 18 T cell receptor beta chains originate from one sample sequenced in a study of T cell responses to AZD1222 COVID-19 vaccine. Profiling relied on immunoSEQ multiplex PCR, and the TCRdb table lists in-frame clones only, not all of them. The table shows about 120,000 clones, with more than 80% occurring only once. Material: peripheral blood, obtained 28 days after the second dose of the MenACWY control vaccine. The receptor set was obtained from an adult who received the MenACWY meningococcal vaccine as a control.

The chain carries TRBV6-5 and TRBJ1-3; D may be TRBD1 (5 bases). V dropped 5 bases and J dropped 2 bases, with 10 bases sitting between them. The length of the CDR3 is 14 residues. Per germline, CDR1 MNHEY and CDR2 SVGAGI. The CDR3 loop reads CASSRGQPGNTIYF. The CDR3 DNA sequence: TGTGCCAGCAGTCGCGGACAACCTGGAAACACCATATATTTT.

CDR3 protein: CASSHGLASGELFF. The DNA of the CDR3 is TGCGCCAGCAGCCATGGCCTAGCTTCCGGGGAGCTGTTTTTT. J is TRBJ2-2 and V is TRBV4-1; a possible D gene is TRBD2 (5 bases). Germline V CDR1 and CDR2: MGHRA, YSYEKL. V shed 3 bases and J shed 6 bases, with 11 bases lying between them. The CDR3 contains 14 residues.

The V call is TRBV9, the J call TRBJ2-1, with D possibly matching TRBD1 (6 bases). Germline values: CDR1 SGDLS, CDR2 YYNGEE. CDR3 length: 18 residues. Trimming removed 6 bases from V and 0 bases from J, with 22 bases in between. As DNA, the CDR3 is TGTGCCAGCACCAGAGGGCAGGGGAAAACAAACTCCTACAATGAGCAGTTCTTC. Protein sequence: CASTRGQGKTNSYNEQFF. Using reference TRBV9 and TRBJ2-1 for the parts outside the CDR3, the full variable domain is DSGVTQTPKHLITATGQRVTLRCSPRSGDLSVYWYQQSLDQGLQFLIQYYNGEERAKGNILERFSAQQFPDLHSELNLSSLELGDSALYFCASTRGQGKTNSYNEQFFGPGTRLTVL.

The chain uses TRBV18 and TRBJ2-7; D is uncertain. Trimming cost V 2 bases and J 0 bases, with 8 bases left between them. Germline V gives CDR1 KGHSH, CDR2 LQKENI. The CDR3 length is 14 residues. As DNA, the CDR3 is TGTGCCAGCTCACCATCGTCGAGCTCCTACGAGCAGTACGTC. Its translation is CASSPSSSSYEQYV.

This sequence joins TRBV2 and TRBJ1-1, with a weak D call TRBD1 (6 bases). Trimming took 6 bases from V and 1 from J, leaving 12 bases between them. CDR3 length: 14 residues. Germline CDR1 and CDR2: SNHLY and FYNNEI. The CDR3 DNA is TGTGCCAGCAGGAGGGGGGAGGAGAACACTGAAGCTTTCTTT. Its translation is CASRRGEENTEAFF. Supplemented by reference TRBV2 and TRBJ1-1, the full variable domain reads EPEVTQTPSHQVTQMGQEVILRCVPISNHLYFYWYRQILGQKVEFLVSFYNNEISEKSEIFDDQFSVERPDGSNFTLKIRSTKLEDSAMYFCASRRGEENTEAFFGQGTRLTVV.

The chain carries TRBV6-2 or TRBV6-3 and TRBJ2-7; TRBD1 aligns across 9 bases. V lost 2 bases and J lost 0; bases outside the gene matches: 11. Germline V gives CDR1 MNHEY, CDR2 SVGEGT. The CDR3 covers 18 residues. The DNA of the CDR3 is TGTGCCAGCAGTTACGTCAGGGGGACAGGGTCGACCTCCTACGAGCAGTACGTC. Translation: CASSYVRGTGSTSYEQYV.

The chain carries TRBV23-1 and TRBJ1-5; D not resolved. TRBV23-1 carries the ORF label, with uncertain function. The CDR3 consists of 16 residues. Trimming stripped 0 bases from V and 5 bases from J, with 14 bases between. CDR3 nucleotide sequence: TGCGCCAGCAGTCAATCGGCAGTCGTTATCGATCAGCCCCAGCATTTT. This codes for CASSQSAVVIDQPQHF.

This chain joins TRBV27 and TRBJ1-3; D ambiguous. Germline V lookup: CDR1 MNHEY, CDR2 SMNVEV (reference sequence). Deletions cut 6 bases from V and 3 bases from J, with 18 bases between. This CDR3 is 16 amino acids long. CDR3 loop: CASSRYPDQSGNTIYF. CDR3 coding DNA: TGTGCCAGCAGCCGATATCCGGACCAAAGTGGAAACACCATATATTTT.

In this sample, this clone turned up once. The chain links TRBV7-8 to TRBJ2-3; TRBD2 agrees at 14 bases. The CDR3 contains 19 residues. The germline V gene encodes CDR1 SGHVS and CDR2 FQNEAQ. The V and J ends lost 3 bases and 2 bases, in that order; junction bases with no gene match: 10. This CDR3 reads CASSFGTSGSDLYTDTQYF. The CDR3 DNA sequence: TGTGCCAGCAGCTTCGGGACTAGCGGGAGCGACCTCTACACAGATACGCAGTATTTT.

V is TRBV20-1 and J is TRBJ1-6; no reliable D call. V lost 3 bases to trimming and J lost 8 bases, with 5 bases between them. The CDR3 runs to 11 residues. In germline, CDR1 is DFQATT, CDR2 SNEGSKA (reference sequence). The CDR3 protein is CSASRDSPLHF. CDR3 coding DNA: TGCAGTGCTAGTAGGGATTCACCCCTCCACTTT.

This clone is a singleton in its sample. CDR3 region: CASSFGPGLAATDTQYF. For the CDR3, the DNA is TGTGCCAGCAGCTTCGGACCGGGACTAGCGGCGACAGATACGCAGTATTTT. The chain combines TRBV7-9 with TRBJ2-3; TRBD2 matches at 11 bases. There are 17 residues in the CDR3. CDR1 is SEHNR and CDR2 is FQNEAQ in the germline V gene (reference sequence). V trimming: 3 bases; J trimming: 3 bases; junction bases outside the gene matches: 8.

The V and J genes are TRBV7-2 and TRBJ2-7; D not resolved. The germline V gene has CDR1 SGHTA and CDR2 FQGNSA. This CDR3 has 15 residues. The V end lost 2 bases, the J end lost 2 bases, and 13 bases lay between the germline ends. In DNA, the CDR3 is TGTGCCAGCAGCTTACGTTCGGCAGCGACCTACGAGCAGTACTTC. It yields the protein CASSLRSAATYEQYF.

This clone was recorded only once. The chain links TRBV29-1 to TRBJ2-1; D tentatively fits TRBD1 or TRBD2 (5 bases each). CDR3 length: 11 amino acids. V lost 6 bases and J 9 bases, leaving 12 bases between the germline ends. The germline CDR1 and CDR2 sequences are SQVTM and ANQGSEA. This CDR3 reads CSVGDSSEQFF. DNA for the CDR3: TGCAGCGTGGGAGACAGTAGTGAGCAGTTCTTC.

The J gene is TRBJ2-7, the V gene TRBV11-3, with TRBD2 matching 7 bases. With 5 bases clipped from V and 2 bases from J, the junction kept 15 bases outside the gene matches. Germline values: CDR1 SGHNT, CDR2 YENEEA. The CDR3 spans 17 residues. CDR3: CASSATFGAGVAYEQYF. The CDR3 DNA reads TGTGCCAGCAGCGCGACCTTTGGGGCGGGAGTAGCCTACGAGCAGTACTTC.

The chain is built from TRBV7-2 and TRBJ2-7; a possible D gene is TRBD1 (6 bases). The CDR3 has 13 residues. The V end was cut by 1 base, the J end by 5 bases, with 9 bases between. In germline, CDR1 is SGHTA, CDR2 FQGNSA. CDR3 residues: CASSLGRQDEQYF. Written as DNA, the CDR3 is TGTGCCAGCAGCTTAGGGCGACAGGACGAGCAGTACTTC.

In DNA, the CDR3 is TGTGCCTGGAGGCAGGGGCTGGGCAATCAGCCCCAGCATTTT. Its translation: CAWRQGLGNQPQHF. The chain is built from TRBV30 and TRBJ1-5; a possible D gene is TRBD1 (6 bases). The CDR3 has 14 amino acids. Trimming pared 3 bases from V and 2 bases from J, leaving 11 bases between. CDR1 and CDR2 from the germline V gene are GTSNPN and SVGIG (reference sequence).

This chain connects TRBV11-2 to TRBJ1-1; 7 bases fit TRBD1. The J segment lost 7 bases and the V segment lost 6 bases, leaving 5 bases of the junction unmatched. The germline V gene has CDR1 SGHAT and CDR2 FQNNGV. This CDR3 is 12 amino acids long. The CDR3 region is CASRIRGLEAFF. The DNA of the CDR3 is TGTGCCAGCAGAATTAGGGGGCTTGAAGCTTTCTTT. Variable domain in full (rest from reference TRBV11-2 and TRBJ1-1): EAGVAQSPRYKIIEKRQSVAFWCNPISGHATLYWYQQILGQGPKLLIQFQNNGVVDDSQLPKDRFSAERLKGVDSTLKIQPAKLEDSAVYLCASRIRGLEAFFGQGTRLTVV.

This chain links TRBV4-2 with TRBJ2-1; weak D call: TRBD1 (6 bases). This CDR3 is 13 amino acids long. With 0 bases removed from V and 15 bases from J, the gap between germline ends came to 15 bases. Germline CDR1 reads LGHNA; CDR2 reads YNFKEQ. The CDR3 here is CASSQDLPTGWFF. In DNA, the CDR3 is TGTGCCAGCAGCCAAGATCTCCCGACAGGATGGTTCTTC.